A single T cell receptor (beta chain) is shown here with its context. TCRdb independently ran MiXCR on the RT-PCR reads; one entry per CDR3 protein. The sample has almost 700,000 distinct CDR3 sequences; approximately 15% are singletons. This CDR3 has 8 residues. The germline V and J ends were trimmed by 9 bases and 8 bases, with 1 base remaining between them. This chain links TRBV12-3 or TRBV12-4 with TRBJ1-4; D uncertain. This sequence was found in a female donor in good health, serving as a healthy control. Input material: memory CD4+ T cells from blood. CDR3 nucleotides: TGTGCCAGGGAAAAACTGTTTTTT. Its protein is CAREKLFF.